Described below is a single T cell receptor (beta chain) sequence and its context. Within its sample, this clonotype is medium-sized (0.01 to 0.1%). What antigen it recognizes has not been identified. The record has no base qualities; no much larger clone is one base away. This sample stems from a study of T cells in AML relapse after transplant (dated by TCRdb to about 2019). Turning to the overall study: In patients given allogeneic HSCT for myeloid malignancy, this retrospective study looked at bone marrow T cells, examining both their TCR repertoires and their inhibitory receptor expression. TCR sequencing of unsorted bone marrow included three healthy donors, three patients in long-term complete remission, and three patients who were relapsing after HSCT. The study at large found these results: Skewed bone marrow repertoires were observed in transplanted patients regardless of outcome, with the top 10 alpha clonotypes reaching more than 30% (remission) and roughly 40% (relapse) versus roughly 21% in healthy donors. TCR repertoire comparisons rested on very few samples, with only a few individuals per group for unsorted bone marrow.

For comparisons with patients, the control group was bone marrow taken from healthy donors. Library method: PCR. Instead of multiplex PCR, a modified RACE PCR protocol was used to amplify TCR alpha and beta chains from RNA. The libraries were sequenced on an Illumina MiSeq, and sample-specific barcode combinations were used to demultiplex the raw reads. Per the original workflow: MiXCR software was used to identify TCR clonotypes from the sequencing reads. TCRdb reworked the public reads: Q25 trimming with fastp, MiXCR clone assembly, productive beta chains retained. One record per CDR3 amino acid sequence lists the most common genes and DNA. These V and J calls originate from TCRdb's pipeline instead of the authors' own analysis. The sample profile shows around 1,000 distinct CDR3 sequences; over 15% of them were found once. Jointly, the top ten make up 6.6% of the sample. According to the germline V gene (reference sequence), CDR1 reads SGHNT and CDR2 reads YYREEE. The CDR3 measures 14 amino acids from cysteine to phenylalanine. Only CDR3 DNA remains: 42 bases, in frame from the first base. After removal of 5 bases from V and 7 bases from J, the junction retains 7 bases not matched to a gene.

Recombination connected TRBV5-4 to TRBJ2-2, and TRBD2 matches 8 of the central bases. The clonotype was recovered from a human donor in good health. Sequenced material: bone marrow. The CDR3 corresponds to CASSLELADGELFF. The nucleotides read TGTGCCAGCAGTCTGGAACTAGCGGACGGGGAGCTGTTTTTT.